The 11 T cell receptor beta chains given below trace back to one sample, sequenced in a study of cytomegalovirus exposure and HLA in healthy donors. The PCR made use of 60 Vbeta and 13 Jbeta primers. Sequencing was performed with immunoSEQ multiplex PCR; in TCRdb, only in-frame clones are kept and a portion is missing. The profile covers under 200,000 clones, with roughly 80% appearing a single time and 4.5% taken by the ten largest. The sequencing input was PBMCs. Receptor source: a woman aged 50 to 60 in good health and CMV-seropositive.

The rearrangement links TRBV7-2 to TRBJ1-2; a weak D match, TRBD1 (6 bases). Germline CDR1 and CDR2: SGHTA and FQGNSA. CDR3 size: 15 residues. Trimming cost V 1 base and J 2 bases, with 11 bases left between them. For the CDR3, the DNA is TGTGCCAGCAGCTTAGGACAGGCGCGGAACTATGGCTACACCTTC. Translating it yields CASSLGQARNYGYTF.

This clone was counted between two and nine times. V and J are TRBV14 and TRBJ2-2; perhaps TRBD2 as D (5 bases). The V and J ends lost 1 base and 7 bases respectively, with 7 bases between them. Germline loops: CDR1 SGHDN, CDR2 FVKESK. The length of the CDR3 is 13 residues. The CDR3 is CASSQAGNGELFF. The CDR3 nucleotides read TGTGCCAGCAGCCAAGCGGGGAACGGGGAGCTGTTTTTT.

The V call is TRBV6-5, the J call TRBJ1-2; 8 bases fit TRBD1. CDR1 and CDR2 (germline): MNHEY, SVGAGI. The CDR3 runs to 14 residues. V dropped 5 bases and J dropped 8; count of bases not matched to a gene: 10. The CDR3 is CASSTTGEFSGYTF. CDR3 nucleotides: TGTGCCAGCAGTACGACAGGGGAGTTCTCCGGCTACACCTTC.

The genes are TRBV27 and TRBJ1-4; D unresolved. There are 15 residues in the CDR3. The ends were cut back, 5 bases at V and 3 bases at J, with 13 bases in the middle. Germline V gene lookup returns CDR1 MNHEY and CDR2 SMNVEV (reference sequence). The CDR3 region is CASSPWWAPNEKLFF. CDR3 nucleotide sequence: TGTGCCAGCAGTCCTTGGTGGGCACCTAATGAAAAACTGTTTTTT.

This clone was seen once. The CDR3 DNA follows: TGTGCCAGCAGCATCAGCACAGGAGACACCTACGAGCAGTACTTC. Its translation: CASSISTGDTYEQYF. The rearrangement joins TRBV9 to TRBJ2-7; maybe TRBD1 (5 bases). The length of the CDR3 is 15 residues. Germline values: CDR1 SGDLS, CDR2 YYNGEE. Between the trimmed V and J ends, which lost 4 bases and 2 bases, there was a span of 16 bases.

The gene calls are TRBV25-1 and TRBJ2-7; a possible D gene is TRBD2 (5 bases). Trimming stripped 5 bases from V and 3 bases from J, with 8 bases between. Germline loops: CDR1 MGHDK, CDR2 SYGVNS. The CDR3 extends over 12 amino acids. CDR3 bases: TGTGCCAGCAGTCCGGGAAGCTACGAGCAGTACTTC. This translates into CASSPGSYEQYF.

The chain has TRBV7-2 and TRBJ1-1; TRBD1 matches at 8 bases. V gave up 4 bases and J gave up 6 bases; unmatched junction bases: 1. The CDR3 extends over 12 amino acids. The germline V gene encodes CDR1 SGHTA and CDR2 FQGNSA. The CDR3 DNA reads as TGTGCCAGCAGCTCACAGGGGGCTGAAGCTTTCTTT. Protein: CASSSQGAEAFF.

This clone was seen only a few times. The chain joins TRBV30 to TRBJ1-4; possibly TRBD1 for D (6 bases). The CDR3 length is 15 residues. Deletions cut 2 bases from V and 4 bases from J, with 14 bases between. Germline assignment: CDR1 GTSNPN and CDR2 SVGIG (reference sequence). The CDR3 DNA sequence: TGTGCCTGGAGTTCCACCGGGACAAGTAATGAAAAACTGTTTTTT. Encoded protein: CAWSSTGTSNEKLFF. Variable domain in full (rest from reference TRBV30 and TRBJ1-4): SQTIHQWPATLVQPVGSPLSLECTVEGTSNPNLYWYRQAAGRGLQLLFYSVGIGQISSEVPQNLSASRPQDRQFILSSKKLLLSDSGFYLCAWSSTGTSNEKLFFGSGTQLSVL.

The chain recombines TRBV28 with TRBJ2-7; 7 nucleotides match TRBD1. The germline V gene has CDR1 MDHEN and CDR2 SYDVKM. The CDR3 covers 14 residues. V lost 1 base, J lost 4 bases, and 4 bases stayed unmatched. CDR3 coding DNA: TGTGCCAGCAGTTTATCTGGGACAGTATACGAGCAGTACTTC. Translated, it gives CASSLSGTVYEQYF.

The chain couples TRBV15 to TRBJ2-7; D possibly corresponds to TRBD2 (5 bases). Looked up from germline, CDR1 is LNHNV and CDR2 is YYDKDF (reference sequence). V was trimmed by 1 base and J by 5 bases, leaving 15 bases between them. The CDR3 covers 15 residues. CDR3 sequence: CATSRVGKLRDEQYF. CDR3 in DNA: TGTGCCACCAGCAGAGTCGGGAAACTACGGGACGAGCAGTACTTC.

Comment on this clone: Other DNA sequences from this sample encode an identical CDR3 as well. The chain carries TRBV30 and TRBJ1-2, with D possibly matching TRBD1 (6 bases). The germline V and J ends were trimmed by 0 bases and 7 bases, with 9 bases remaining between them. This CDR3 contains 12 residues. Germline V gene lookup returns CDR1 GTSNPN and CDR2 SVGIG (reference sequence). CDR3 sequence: CAWSVQGSGYTF. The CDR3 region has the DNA TGTGCCTGGAGTGTACAGGGTTCTGGCTACACCTTC.